The 20 T cell receptor beta chains listed next were all sequenced from one sample in a study of blood T cell repertoires in COVID-19. Measured with immunoSEQ multiplex PCR; TCRdb has only the in-frame clones, and not every one. Here the sample spans roughly 4,600 clones, approximately 88% being singletons. The specimen sequenced was peripheral blood. The receptors originated from a man aged 70 or older with COVID-19, enrolled during active disease.

The V and J genes are TRBV11-2 and TRBJ2-2; no definite D call. There are 16 residues in the CDR3. CDR1 SGHAT and CDR2 FQNNGV come from the germline V gene. The V and J ends lost 1 base and 6 bases respectively, with 15 bases between them. CDR3 sequence (DNA): TGTGCCAGCAGCTTAGTCACTGGGCTAAACGCCGGGGAGCTGTTTTTT. This codes for CASSLVTGLNAGELFF.

The genes are TRBV4-1 and TRBJ2-7; D possibly corresponds to TRBD2 (7 bases). The V gene lost 0 bases and the J gene lost 3 bases, with 12 bases spanning the gap. This CDR3 spans 15 amino acids. Germline V lookup: CDR1 MGHRA, CDR2 YSYEKL. The CDR3 nucleotides read TGCGCCAGCAGCCAAGATTGGGGGGGCTACTACGAGCAGTACTTC. Its translation is CASSQDWGGYYEQYF.

This clone was counted only a few times. The gene calls are TRBV7-9 and TRBJ1-5; D is unresolved. CDR3 size: 13 residues. V dropped 1 base and J dropped 7 bases, with 8 bases sitting between them. CDR1 and CDR2 (germline): SEHNR, FQNEAQ (reference sequence). The CDR3 is CASSLGPEQPQHF. The CDR3 DNA is TGTGCCAGCAGCTTAGGTCCCGAGCAGCCCCAGCATTTT.

The chain has TRBV29-1 and TRBJ1-5; possibly TRBD1 for D (5 bases). Germline V gene sequence: CDR1 SQVTM, CDR2 ANQGSEA. The V end was cut by 6 bases, the J end by 2 bases, with 11 bases between. The CDR3 extends over 13 amino acids. As DNA, the CDR3 is TGCAGCGTGCGGGACTCGGGCAATCAGCCCCAGCATTTT. Encoded protein: CSVRDSGNQPQHF.

This chain links TRBV3-1 (or the pseudogene TRBV3-2) with TRBJ1-1; D is ambiguous. CDR3 length: 14 amino acids. Germline values: CDR1 LGHDT, CDR2 YNNKEL (reference sequence). V lost 1 base to trimming and J lost 2 bases, with 8 bases between them. In DNA form, the CDR3 reads TGTGCCAGCAGCCAAGCCCCGGGAAACACTGAAGCTTTCTTT. Its protein product is CASSQAPGNTEAFF.

The chain combines TRBV7-2 with TRBJ2-1, with D possibly TRBD1 on 6 matching bases. The CDR3 consists of 14 residues. The V gene lost 1 base and the J gene lost 7 bases, with 11 bases spanning the gap. Germline CDR1 reads SGHTA; CDR2 reads FQGNSA. CDR3 sequence (DNA): TGTGCCAGCAGCTTAGGGGGAAGGGGGAATGAGCAGTTCTTC. This gives the protein CASSLGGRGNEQFF.

The chain links TRBV7-2 to TRBJ2-1; D ambiguous. V was clipped by 2 bases and J by 0 bases, with 8 bases between them. CDR3 size: 15 residues. Per germline, CDR1 SGHTA and CDR2 FQGNSA. The CDR3 coding sequence is TGTGCCAGCAGCTTATCCGGGTTCTCCTACAATGAGCAGTTCTTC. It is translated as CASSLSGFSYNEQFF.

This clone was seen just once. This chain joins TRBV4-1 and TRBJ1-1, with TRBD1 identical over 7 bases. This CDR3 is built from 13 residues. The germline V gene has CDR1 MGHRA and CDR2 YSYEKL. Losses at the gene ends were 4 bases for V and 5 bases for J; bases not matched to a gene: 4. The CDR3 region has the DNA TGCGCCAGCAGCCCATGGGACAGAACTGAAGCTTTCTTT. Its translation is CASSPWDRTEAFF.

The rearrangement links TRBV14 to TRBJ2-5; 7 bases match TRBD2. CDR3 size: 16 residues. From germline, CDR1 is SGHDN and CDR2 FVKESK. The ends lost 1 base at V and 1 base at J; junction bases unmatched: 6. CDR3 amino acids: CASSQVAGVLQETQYF. The CDR3 DNA follows: TGTGCCAGCAGCCAAGTGGCGGGGGTACTCCAAGAGACCCAGTACTTC. The full variable domain, rest sourced from reference TRBV14 and TRBJ2-5, is EAGVTQFPSHSVIEKGQTVTLRCDPISGHDNLYWYRRVMGKEIKFLLHFVKESKQDESGMPNNRFLAERTGGTYSTLKVQPAELEDSGVYFCASSQVAGVLQETQYFGPGTRLLVL.

The rearrangement joins TRBV3-1 (or the pseudogene TRBV3-2) to TRBJ1-3; D is unresolved. V lost 4 bases to trimming and J lost 4 bases, with 8 bases between them. The germline gives CDR1 LGHDT, CDR2 YNNKEL (reference sequence). This CDR3 has 13 amino acids. DNA of the CDR3: TGTGCCAGCAGCCCCGGGAGAGGAAACACCATATATTTT. Translation gives CASSPGRGNTIYF.

This sequence joins TRBV14 and TRBJ2-7; unclear D gene. Germline-derived CDR1 and CDR2 are SGHDN and FVKESK. The V end lost 1 base, the J end lost 2 bases, and 9 bases lay between the germline ends. The length of the CDR3 is 14 residues. The CDR3 bases are TGTGCCAGCAGCCAAGGGTTCGCAGCCTACGAGCAGTACTTC. This codes for CASSQGFAAYEQYF.

This clone turned up a few times. This sequence joins TRBV27 and TRBJ1-1, with TRBD1 matching 8 bases. With V trimmed by 6 bases and J by 2 bases, 14 bases remained unmatched. Germline assignment: CDR1 MNHEY and CDR2 SMNVEV (reference sequence). The CDR3 sequence is 17 residues long. DNA for the CDR3: TGTGCCAGCAGCTCAACCCGCCTGGGACAGGATAACACTGAAGCTTTCTTT. Its translation is CASSSTRLGQDNTEAFF.

The chain couples TRBV11-2 to TRBJ1-1, with 7 bases identical to TRBD1. V dropped 3 bases and J dropped 5; count of bases not matched to a gene: 9. The V gene's germline CDR1 is SGHAT and CDR2 FQNNGV. This CDR3 spans 15 amino acids. CDR3 protein: CASSFYEGQTTEAFF. The DNA of the CDR3 is TGTGCCAGCAGCTTTTATGAGGGACAGACGACTGAAGCTTTCTTT.

The chain links TRBV4-1 to TRBJ1-4, with D maybe TRBD1 (6 bases). Trimming left V 4 bases short and J 3 bases short, with 18 bases between. Germline CDR1 is MGHRA and CDR2 is YSYEKL. This CDR3 has 17 amino acids. CDR3 bases: TGCGCCAGCAGCCCCCCGGGAGGGGGTCTCTCTAATGAAAAACTGTTTTTT. Amino acid sequence: CASSPPGGGLSNEKLFF.

The chain joins TRBV11-2 to TRBJ2-1; TRBD1 might be the D (6 bases). Trimming cost V 5 bases and J 6 bases, with 11 bases left between them. Germline V gene lookup returns CDR1 SGHAT and CDR2 FQNNGV. This CDR3 has 13 amino acids. The CDR3 region is CASSPRGANEQFF. The CDR3 DNA is TGTGCCAGCAGCCCCAGGGGAGCCAATGAGCAGTTCTTC.

The chain recombines TRBV6-5 with TRBJ1-1, with D perhaps matching TRBD1 (6 bases). The CDR3 is 15 residues long. Trimming took off 7 bases at V and 5 bases at J, with 20 bases between the two ends. Germline-derived CDR1 and CDR2 are MNHEY and SVGAGI. The CDR3 here is CASTSLTGRPTEAFF. Written as DNA, the CDR3 is TGTGCCAGCACCTCCCTGACAGGAAGGCCGACTGAAGCTTTCTTT.

V and J are TRBV12-3 or TRBV12-4 and TRBJ1-2, with D tentatively TRBD1 (6 bases). There are 13 residues in the CDR3. V was shortened by 6 bases and J by 8 bases, with 16 bases between the two germline ends. CDR3 bases: TGTGCCAGCAGCAGCCGGGGGGGGCAAGGCTACACCTTC. Translated, it gives CASSSRGGQGYTF.

J is TRBJ2-7 and V is TRBV5-1, with 8 bases aligning to TRBD2. From germline, CDR1 is SGHRS and CDR2 YFSETQ. This CDR3 has 16 residues. V was pared by 1 base and J by 6 bases, with 12 bases of the junction left unmatched. The CDR3, as DNA: TGCGCCAGCAGCTTGCGTCCGGCGGGAGGACAATCCGAGCAGTACTTC. It encodes CASSLRPAGGQSEQYF.

The chain carries TRBV14 and TRBJ2-2; D is unclear. The CDR3 is made up of 11 amino acids. CDR1 is SGHDN, CDR2 FVKESK, per germline. The V and J ends lost 2 bases and 9 bases respectively, with 4 bases between them. The CDR3 is CASSQNRELFF. CDR3 in DNA: TGTGCCAGCAGCCAAAATAGGGAGCTGTTTTTT.

The chain carries TRBV6-5 and TRBJ2-1; 7 nucleotides agree with TRBD1. With V trimmed by 6 bases and J by 5 bases, 7 bases remained unmatched. Looked up from germline, CDR1 is MNHEY and CDR2 is SVGAGI. The CDR3 is made up of 14 amino acids. The DNA of the CDR3 is TGTGCCAGCAGCCCCTGGGGACAGAACAATGAGCAGTTCTTC. It translates to CASSPWGQNNEQFF.